One T cell receptor (beta chain) is described in this entry. Its target is not known. The sample belongs to a study of response to subunit inactivated influenza vaccine. Study observations and caveats: That few new T cells are recruited by each seasonal influenza vaccination was the authors' suggestion.

CDR1 and CDR2 (germline): MNHEY, SVGEGT. V was shortened by 5 bases and J by 7 bases, with 17 bases between the two germline ends. The CDR3 contains 15 residues. MiXCR, run by TCRdb on the RT-PCR reads, gives a single entry per CDR3 protein. The sample yields roughly 790,000 distinct CDR3 sequences, around 20% seen once. The rearrangement links TRBV6-2 or TRBV6-3 to TRBJ2-2; weak D call: TRBD1 (6 bases). The sequencing used PBMCs from blood, collected less than 6 days after vaccination. This TCR derives from a man aged 50 to 60 who received an inactivated influenza vaccine. The CDR3 sequence: CASSTRQASGGELFF. The CDR3 nucleotides are TGTGCCAGCAGTACAAGACAGGCATCGGGCGGGGAGCTGTTTTTT.